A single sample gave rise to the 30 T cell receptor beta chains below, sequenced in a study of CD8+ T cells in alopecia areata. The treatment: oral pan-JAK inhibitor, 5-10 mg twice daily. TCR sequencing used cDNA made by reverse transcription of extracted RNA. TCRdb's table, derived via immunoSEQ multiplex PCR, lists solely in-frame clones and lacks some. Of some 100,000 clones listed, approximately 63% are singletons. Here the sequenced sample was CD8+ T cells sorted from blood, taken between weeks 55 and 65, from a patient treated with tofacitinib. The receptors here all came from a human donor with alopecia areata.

DNA of the CDR3: TGTGCCAGCAGTTTAAGAGGGTCAGATATAGCAAATCAGCCCCAGCATTTT. Amino acid sequence: CASSLRGSDIANQPQHF. The chain has TRBV27 and TRBJ1-5; D gene ambiguous. Germline V gene sequence: CDR1 MNHEY, CDR2 SMNVEV (reference sequence). The CDR3 extends over 17 amino acids. Trimming took 2 bases from V and 4 from J, leaving 18 bases between them.

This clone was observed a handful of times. The CDR3 protein is CASSSPNGGDQETQYF. CDR3 DNA sequence: TGTGCCAGCAGTTCACCCAACGGAGGGGACCAAGAGACCCAGTACTTC. The J gene is TRBJ2-5, the V gene TRBV28; D perhaps matches TRBD2 (6 bases). V dropped 4 bases and J dropped 0 bases, with 15 bases sitting between them. CDR3 length equals 16 residues. CDR1 is MDHEN and CDR2 is SYDVKM in the germline V gene. Supplemented by reference TRBV28 and TRBJ2-5, the full variable domain reads DVKVTQSSRYLVKRTGEKVFLECVQDMDHENMFWYRQDPGLGLRLIYFSYDVKMKEKGDIPEGYSVSREKKERFSLILESASTNQTSMYLCASSSPNGGDQETQYFGPGTRLLVL.

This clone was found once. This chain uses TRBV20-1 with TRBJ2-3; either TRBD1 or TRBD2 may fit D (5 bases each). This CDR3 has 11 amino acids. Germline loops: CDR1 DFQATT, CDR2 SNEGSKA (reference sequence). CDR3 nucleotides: TGCGGGGGTGCGGGTTCAGATACGCAGTATTTT. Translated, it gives CGGAGSDTQYF.

The CDR3 here is CASSLGLQGDEQFF. Here the CDR3 DNA reads TGCGCCAGCAGCTTGGGCCTACAAGGGGATGAGCAGTTCTTC. The V call is TRBV5-1, the J call TRBJ2-1; D possibly corresponds to TRBD1 (5 bases). The germline V gene encodes CDR1 SGHRS and CDR2 YFSETQ. The V gene lost 0 bases and the J gene lost 8 bases, with 12 bases spanning the gap. The CDR3 spans 14 residues.

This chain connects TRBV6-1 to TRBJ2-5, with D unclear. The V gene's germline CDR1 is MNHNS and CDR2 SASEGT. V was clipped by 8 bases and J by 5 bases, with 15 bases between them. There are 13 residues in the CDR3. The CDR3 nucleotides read TGTGCCAGCTGCCTAGTCCCTTTTGAGACCCAGTACTTC. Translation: CASCLVPFETQYF.

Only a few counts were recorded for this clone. The CDR3 nucleotides read TGTGCCAGCTCAGGCTCAGGGGGCCTTACTGAAGCTTTCTTT. It codes for CASSGSGGLTEAFF. This sequence joins TRBV18 and TRBJ1-1; TRBD1 matches at 8 bases. CDR1 KGHSH and CDR2 LQKENI come from the germline V gene. Losses at the gene ends were 5 bases for V and 5 bases for J; bases not matched to a gene: 7. The CDR3 sequence is 14 residues long. Variable domain in full (rest from reference TRBV18 and TRBJ1-1): NAGVMQNPRHLVRRRGQEARLRCSPMKGHSHVYWYRQLPEEGLKFMVYLQKENIIDESGMPKERFSAEFPKEGPSILRIQQVVRGDSAAYFCASSGSGGLTEAFFGQGTRLTVV.

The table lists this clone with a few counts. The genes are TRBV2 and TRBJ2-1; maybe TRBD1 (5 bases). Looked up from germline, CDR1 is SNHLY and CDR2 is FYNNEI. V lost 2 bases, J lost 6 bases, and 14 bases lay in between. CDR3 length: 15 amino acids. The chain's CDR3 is CASSERGKNINEQFF. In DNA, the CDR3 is TGTGCCAGCAGTGAAAGGGGAAAAAACATCAATGAGCAGTTCTTC. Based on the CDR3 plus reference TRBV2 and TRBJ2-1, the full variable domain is EPEVTQTPSHQVTQMGQEVILRCVPISNHLYFYWYRQILGQKVEFLVSFYNNEISEKSEIFDDQFSVERPDGSNFTLKIRSTKLEDSAMYFCASSERGKNINEQFFGPGTRLTVL.

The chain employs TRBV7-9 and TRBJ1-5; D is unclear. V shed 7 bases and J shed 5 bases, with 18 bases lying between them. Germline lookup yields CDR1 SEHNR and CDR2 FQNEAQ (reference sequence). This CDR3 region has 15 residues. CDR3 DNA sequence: TGTGCCAGCACCAGAGACTCGGCCCCCGATCAGCCCCAGCATTTT. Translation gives CASTRDSAPDQPQHF.

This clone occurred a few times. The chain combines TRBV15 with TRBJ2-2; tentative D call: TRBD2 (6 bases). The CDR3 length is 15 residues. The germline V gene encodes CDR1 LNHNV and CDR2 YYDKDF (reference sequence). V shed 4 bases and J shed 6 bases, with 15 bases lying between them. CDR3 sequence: CATSNSPGLPGELFF. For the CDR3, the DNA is TGTGCCACCAGCAACTCTCCGGGACTTCCCGGGGAGCTGTTTTTT.

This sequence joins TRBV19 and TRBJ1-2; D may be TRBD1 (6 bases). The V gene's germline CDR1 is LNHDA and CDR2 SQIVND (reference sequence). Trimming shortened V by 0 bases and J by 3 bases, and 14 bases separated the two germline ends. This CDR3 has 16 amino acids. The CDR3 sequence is CASSIEGGSLDYGYTF. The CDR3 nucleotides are TGTGCCAGTAGTATAGAAGGGGGGAGTCTGGACTATGGCTACACCTTC.

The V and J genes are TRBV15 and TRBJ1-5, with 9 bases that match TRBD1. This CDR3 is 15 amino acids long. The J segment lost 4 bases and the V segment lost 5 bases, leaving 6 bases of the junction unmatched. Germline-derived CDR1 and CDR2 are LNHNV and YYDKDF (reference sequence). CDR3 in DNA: TGTGCCACCAGCGTTGCAGGGACAGGGAATCAGCCCCAGCATTTT. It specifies CATSVAGTGNQPQHF. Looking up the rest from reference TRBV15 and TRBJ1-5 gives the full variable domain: DAMVIQNPRYQVTQFGKPVTLSCSQTLNHNVMYWYQQKSSQAPKLLFHYYDKDFNNEADTPDNFQSRRPNTSFCFLDIRSPGLGDTAMYLCATSVAGTGNQPQHFGDGTRLSIL.

DNA for the CDR3: TGTGCCAGCAGTTATAGCCCCCGCCCAGAGAACACTGAAGCTTTCTTT. It yields the protein CASSYSPRPENTEAFF. This rearrangement joins TRBV6-6 to TRBJ1-1; D not certain. This CDR3 region has 16 residues. Germline V gives CDR1 MNHNY, CDR2 SVGAGI (reference sequence). Trimming shortened V by 3 bases and J by 1 base, and 15 bases separated the two germline ends.

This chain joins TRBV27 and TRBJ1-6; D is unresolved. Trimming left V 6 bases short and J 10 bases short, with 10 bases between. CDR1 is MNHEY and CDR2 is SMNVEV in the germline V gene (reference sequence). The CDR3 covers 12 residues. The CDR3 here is CASSEGSSPLHF. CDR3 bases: TGTGCCAGCAGCGAGGGTAGCTCACCCCTCCACTTT.

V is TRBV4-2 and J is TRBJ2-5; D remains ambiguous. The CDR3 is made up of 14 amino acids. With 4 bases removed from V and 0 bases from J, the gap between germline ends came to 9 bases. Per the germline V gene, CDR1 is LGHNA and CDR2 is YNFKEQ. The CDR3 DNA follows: TGTGCCAGCAGCCTTCACAGAAACCAAGAGACCCAGTACTTC. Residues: CASSLHRNQETQYF.

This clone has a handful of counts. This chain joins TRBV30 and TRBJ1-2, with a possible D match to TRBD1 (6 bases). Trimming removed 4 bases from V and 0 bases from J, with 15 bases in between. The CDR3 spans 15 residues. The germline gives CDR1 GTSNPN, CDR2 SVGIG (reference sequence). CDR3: CAWNRDQLTNYGYTF. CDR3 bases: TGTGCCTGGAACAGGGATCAACTAACTAACTATGGCTACACCTTC.

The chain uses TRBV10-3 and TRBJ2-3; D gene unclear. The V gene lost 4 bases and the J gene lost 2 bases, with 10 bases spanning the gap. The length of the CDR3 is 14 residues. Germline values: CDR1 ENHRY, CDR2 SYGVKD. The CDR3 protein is CAISVSGSTDTQYF. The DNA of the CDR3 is TGTGCCATCAGTGTGTCGGGTTCCACAGATACGCAGTATTTT.

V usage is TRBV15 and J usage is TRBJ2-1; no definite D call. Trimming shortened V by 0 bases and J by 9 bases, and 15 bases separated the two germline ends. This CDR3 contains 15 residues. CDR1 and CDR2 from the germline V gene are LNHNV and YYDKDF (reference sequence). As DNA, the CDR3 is TGTGCCACCAGCAGAGATAAGGGCCGCTCGGGTGAGCAGTTCTTC. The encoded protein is CATSRDKGRSGEQFF.

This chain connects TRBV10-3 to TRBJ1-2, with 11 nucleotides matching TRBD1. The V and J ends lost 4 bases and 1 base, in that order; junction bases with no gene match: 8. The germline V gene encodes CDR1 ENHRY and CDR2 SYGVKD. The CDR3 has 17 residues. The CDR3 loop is CAISAGTGGDYNYGYTF. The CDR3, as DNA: TGTGCCATCAGTGCCGGGACAGGGGGAGACTATAACTATGGCTACACCTTC.

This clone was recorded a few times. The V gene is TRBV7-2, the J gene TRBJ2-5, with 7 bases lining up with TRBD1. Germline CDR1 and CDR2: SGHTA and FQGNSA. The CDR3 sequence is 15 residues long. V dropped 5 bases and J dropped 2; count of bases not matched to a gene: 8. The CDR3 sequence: CASSPPGTAQETQYF. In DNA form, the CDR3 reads TGTGCCAGCAGCCCCCCCGGGACAGCACAAGAGACCCAGTACTTC.

The DNA for the CDR3 is TGTGCCAGCAGCCGACAGGGTTCCAATCAGCCCCAGCATTTT. This sequence encodes CASSRQGSNQPQHF. The V and J genes are TRBV5-5 and TRBJ1-5; 7 bases match TRBD1. The CDR3 runs 14 residues. CDR1 SGHKS and CDR2 YYEKEE come from the germline V gene (reference sequence). The junction had 4 bases not matched to a gene; V was cut back by 4 bases and J by 3 bases.

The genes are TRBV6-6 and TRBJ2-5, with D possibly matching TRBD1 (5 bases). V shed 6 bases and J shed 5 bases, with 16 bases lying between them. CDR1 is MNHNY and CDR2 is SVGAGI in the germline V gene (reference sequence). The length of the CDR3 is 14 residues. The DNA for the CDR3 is TGTGCCAGCAGGGGGCAGGTCTCGCGGGAGACCCAGTACTTC. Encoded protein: CASRGQVSRETQYF.

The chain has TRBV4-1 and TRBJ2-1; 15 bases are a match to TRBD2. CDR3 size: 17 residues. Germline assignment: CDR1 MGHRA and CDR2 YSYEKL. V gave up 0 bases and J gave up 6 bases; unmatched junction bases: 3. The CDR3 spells CASSQEGLAGGINEQFF. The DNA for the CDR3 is TGCGCCAGCAGCCAAGAGGGACTAGCGGGGGGAATCAATGAGCAGTTCTTC.

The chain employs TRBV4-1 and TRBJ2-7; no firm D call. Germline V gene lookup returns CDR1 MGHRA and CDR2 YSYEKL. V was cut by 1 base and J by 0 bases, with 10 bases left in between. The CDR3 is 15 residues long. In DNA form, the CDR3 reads TGCGCCAGCAGCCAAGCCCACAGCTTCTCCTACGAGCAGTACTTC. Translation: CASSQAHSFSYEQYF.

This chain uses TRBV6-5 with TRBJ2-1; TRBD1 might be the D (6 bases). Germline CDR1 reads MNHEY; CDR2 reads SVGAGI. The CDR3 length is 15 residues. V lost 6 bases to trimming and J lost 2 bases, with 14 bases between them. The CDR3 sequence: CASRFSDRPYNEQFF. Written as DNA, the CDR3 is TGTGCCAGCAGATTTTCGGACAGACCCTACAATGAGCAGTTCTTC.

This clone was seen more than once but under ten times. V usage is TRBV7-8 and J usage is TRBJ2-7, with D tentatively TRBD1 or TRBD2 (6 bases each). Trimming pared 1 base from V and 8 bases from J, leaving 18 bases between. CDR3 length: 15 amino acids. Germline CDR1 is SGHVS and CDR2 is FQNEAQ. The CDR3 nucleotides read TGTGCCAGCAGCTTAGAAGGGGGGCGAGGGAGGAAGCAGTACTTC. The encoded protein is CASSLEGGRGRKQYF.

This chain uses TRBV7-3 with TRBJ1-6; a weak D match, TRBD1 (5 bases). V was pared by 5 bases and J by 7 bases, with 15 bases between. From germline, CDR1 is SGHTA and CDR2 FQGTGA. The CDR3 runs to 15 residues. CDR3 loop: CASSLTAGKNSPLHF. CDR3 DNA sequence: TGTGCCAGCAGCCTCACCGCAGGGAAGAATTCACCCCTCCACTTT. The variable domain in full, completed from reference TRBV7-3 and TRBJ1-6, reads GAGVSQTPSNKVTEKGKYVELRCDPISGHTALYWYRQSLGQGPEFLIYFQGTGAADDSGLPNDRFFAVRPEGSVSTLKIQRTERGDSAVYLCASSLTAGKNSPLHFGNGTRLTVT.

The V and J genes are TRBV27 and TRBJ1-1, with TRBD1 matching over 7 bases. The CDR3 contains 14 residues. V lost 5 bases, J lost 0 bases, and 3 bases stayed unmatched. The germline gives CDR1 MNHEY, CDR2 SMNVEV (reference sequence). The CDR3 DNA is TGTGCCAGCAGTCCGGGACAGTTGAACACTGAAGCTTTCTTT. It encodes CASSPGQLNTEAFF.

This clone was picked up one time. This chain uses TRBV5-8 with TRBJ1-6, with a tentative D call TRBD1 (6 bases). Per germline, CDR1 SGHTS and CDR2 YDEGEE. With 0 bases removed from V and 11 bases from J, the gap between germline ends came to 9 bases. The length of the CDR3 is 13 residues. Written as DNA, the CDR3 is TGTGCCAGCAGCTTGGAAGGGGGAACACCCCTCCACTTT. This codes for CASSLEGGTPLHF.

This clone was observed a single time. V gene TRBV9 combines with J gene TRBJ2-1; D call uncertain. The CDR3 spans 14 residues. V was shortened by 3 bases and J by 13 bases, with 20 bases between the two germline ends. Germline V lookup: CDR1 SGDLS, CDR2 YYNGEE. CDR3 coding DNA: TGTGCCAGCAGCGACGCCGACGGGTGGGCCTACCAGTTCTTC. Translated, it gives CASSDADGWAYQFF.

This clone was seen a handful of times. The chain's CDR3 is CASSHERGRDTQYF. The CDR3 DNA reads TGTGCCAGCAGCCACGAGAGGGGTCGGGATACGCAGTATTTT. V is TRBV13 and J is TRBJ2-3; D is tentatively TRBD1 or TRBD2 (5 bases each). This CDR3 is 14 amino acids long. Germline V gene data show CDR1 as PRHDT and CDR2 as FYEKMQ (reference sequence). V shed 5 bases and J shed 6 bases, with 15 bases lying between them. Drawing the rest from reference TRBV13 and TRBJ2-3, the complete variable domain is AAGVIQSPRHLIKEKRETATLKCYPIPRHDTVYWYQQGPGQDPQFLISFYEKMQSDKGSIPDRFSAQQFSDYHSELNMSSLELGDSALYFCASSHERGRDTQYFGPGTRLTVL.